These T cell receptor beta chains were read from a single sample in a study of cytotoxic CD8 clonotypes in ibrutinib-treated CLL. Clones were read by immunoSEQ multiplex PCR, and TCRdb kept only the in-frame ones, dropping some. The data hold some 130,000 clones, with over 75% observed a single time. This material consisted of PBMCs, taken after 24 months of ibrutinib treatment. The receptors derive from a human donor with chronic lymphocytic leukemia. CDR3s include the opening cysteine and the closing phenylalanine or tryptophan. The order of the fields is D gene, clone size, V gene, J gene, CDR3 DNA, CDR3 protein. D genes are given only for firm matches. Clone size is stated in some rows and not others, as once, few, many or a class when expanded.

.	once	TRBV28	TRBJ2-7	TGTGCCAGCAGTTTCCGTCCCGCAGGGAAGGTTACTGCGTCCGAGCAGTACTTC	CASSFRPAGKVTASEQYF
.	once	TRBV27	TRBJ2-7	TGTGCCAGCAGTCCCCGGCGCTTCTCCTACGAGCAGTACTTC	CASSPRRFSYEQYF
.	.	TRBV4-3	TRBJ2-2	TGCGCCAGCAGCCACCGGACCGATTATGACACCGGGGAGCTGTTTTTT	CASSHRTDYDTGELFF
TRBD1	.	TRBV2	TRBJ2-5	TGTGCCAGCAGTGAACAGAGGACAGGGGGCAGGAGAGAGACCCAGTACTTC	CASSEQRTGGRRETQYF
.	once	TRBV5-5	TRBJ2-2	TGTGCCAGCAGCCGGGTGCACACCGGGGAGCTGTTTTTT	CASSRVHTGELFF
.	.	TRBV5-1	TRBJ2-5	TGCGCCAGCAGCTTGGCCCAAGAGACCCAGTACTTC	CASSLAQETQYF
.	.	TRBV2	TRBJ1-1	TGTGCCAGCAGTACCGCCGCTCTCCGAGCTTTCTTT	CASSTAALRAFF
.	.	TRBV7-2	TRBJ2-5	TGTGCCAGCAGCTTATCCAGGGGTCAAGAGACCCAGTACTTC	CASSLSRGQETQYF
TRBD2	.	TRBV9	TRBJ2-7	TGTGCCAGCAGCGGAACGGGACTACCACACGAGCAGTACTTC	CASSGTGLPHEQYF
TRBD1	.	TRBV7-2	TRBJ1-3	TGTGCCAGCAGCTTACGCACGACAGGGGGAAACACCATATATTTT	CASSLRTTGGNTIYF
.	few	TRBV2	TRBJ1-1	TGTGCCAGCACCCAGCAGTTGAACACTGAAGCTTTCTTT	CASTQQLNTEAFF
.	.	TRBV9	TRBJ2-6	TGTGCCAGCAGCGACGGACACAGCTCTGGGGCCAACGTCCTGACTTTC	CASSDGHSSGANVLTF
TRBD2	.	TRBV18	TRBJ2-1	TGTGCCAGCTCACGCCCCCACGTGGCGGGAGACTCCTACAATGAGCAGTTCTTC	CASSRPHVAGDSYNEQFF
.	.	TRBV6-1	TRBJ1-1	TGTGCCAGCAGTGAAGCGACAGAGAACACTGAAGCTTTCTTT	CASSEATENTEAFF
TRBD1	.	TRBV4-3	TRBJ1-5	TGCGCCAGCAGCCAAGGGACAGGGGGCAATCAGCCCCAGCATTTT	CASSQGTGGNQPQHF
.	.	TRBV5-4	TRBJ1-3	TGTGCCAGCAGCTCCAGGGCCAGCTCTGGAAACACCATATATTTT	CASSSRASSGNTIYF
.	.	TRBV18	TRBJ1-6	TGTGCCAGCTCACCAGACAGGATTATTAATAATTCACCCCTCCACTTT	CASSPDRIINNSPLHF
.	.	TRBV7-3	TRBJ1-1	TGTGCCAGCAGTCGGGGGGCCTCGAACACTGAAGCTTTCTTT	CASSRGASNTEAFF
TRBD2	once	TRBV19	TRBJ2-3	TGTGCCAGTAGTACCCGGACTAGCGGGAGTCCAGATACGCAGTATTTT	CASSTRTSGSPDTQYF
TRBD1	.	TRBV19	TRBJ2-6	TGTGCCAGTAGTAATCGACAGGGCCAAGGCTGGGCCAACGTCCTGACTTTC	CASSNRQGQGWANVLTF
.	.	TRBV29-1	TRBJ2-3	TGCAGCGTTGTCTTCAGCACAGATACGCAGTATTTT	CSVVFSTDTQYF
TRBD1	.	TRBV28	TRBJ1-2	TGTGCCAGCAGTTTATCCCGACAGGGTGGGTATGGCTACACCTTC	CASSLSRQGGYGYTF
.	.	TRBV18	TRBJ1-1	TGTGCCAGCTCACCCTCTGCCGGGGCCCGAGACAGGTATACTGAAGCTTTCTTT	CASSPSAGARDRYTEAFF
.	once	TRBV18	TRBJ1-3	TGTGCCAGCTCTCCACAGACAGATATGCTCTCTGGAAACACCATATATTTT	CASSPQTDMLSGNTIYF
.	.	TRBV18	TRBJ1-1	TGTGCCAGCTCACCCCAAAAGGGGCGGAACACTGAAGCTTTCTTT	CASSPQKGRNTEAFF
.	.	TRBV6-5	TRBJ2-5	TGTGCCAGCAGTCATTTACTAGAACAAGAGACCCAGTACTTC	CASSHLLEQETQYF
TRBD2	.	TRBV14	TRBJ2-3	TGTGCCAGCAGCCAAGATGTCGGTAGCGGGAGGTCAGATACGCAGTATTTT	CASSQDVGSGRSDTQYF
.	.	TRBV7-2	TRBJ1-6	TGTGCCAGCAGCTCCCGTGCTGGGGGGAATTCACCCCTCCACTTT	CASSSRAGGNSPLHF
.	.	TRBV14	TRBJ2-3	TGTGCCAGCAGCCAAAATAGGGTAACTGATACGCAGTATTTT	CASSQNRVTDTQYF
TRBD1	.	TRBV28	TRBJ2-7	TGTGCCAGCAGTTTATCGACAGGGAGATACGAGCAGTACTTC	CASSLSTGRYEQYF
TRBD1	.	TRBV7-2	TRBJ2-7	TGTGCCAGCAGCCTACGGGGGACAGGGATGGACGAGCAGTACTTC	CASSLRGTGMDEQYF
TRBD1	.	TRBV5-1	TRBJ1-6	TGCGCCAGCAGCGAGACAGGGACTTCTTATAATTCACCCCTCCACTTT	CASSETGTSYNSPLHF
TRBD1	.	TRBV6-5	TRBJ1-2	TGTGCCAGCAGTTACTTTAGTGGACAGGGGGCCGACGGCTACACCTTC	CASSYFSGQGADGYTF
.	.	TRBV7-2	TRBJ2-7	TGTGCCAGCAGCTTAGGGGGTCTCGGCTACGAGCAGTACTTC	CASSLGGLGYEQYF
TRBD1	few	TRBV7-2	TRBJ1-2	TGTGCCAGCAGCTTAGGACAGGGGAAAGGCTATGGCTACACCTTC	CASSLGQGKGYGYTF
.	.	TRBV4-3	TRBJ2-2	TGCGCCAGCAGCCAAGAAACAGTGAACACCGGGGAGCTGTTTTTT	CASSQETVNTGELFF
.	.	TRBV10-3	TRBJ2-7	TGTGCCATCAGTCCCCGGAGTAGCGAGCAGTACTTC	CAISPRSSEQYF
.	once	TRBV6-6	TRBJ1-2	TGTGCCAGCAGTTACTTAGGACAGAACTATGGCTACACCTTC	CASSYLGQNYGYTF
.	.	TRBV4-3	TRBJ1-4	TGCGCCAGCAGCCAAGATTGGGGTCGCACTAATGAAAAACTGTTTTTT	CASSQDWGRTNEKLFF
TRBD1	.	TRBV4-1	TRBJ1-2	TGCGCCAGCAGCCAAGAAGGGGGACAGGGGTATGGCTACACCTTC	CASSQEGGQGYGYTF
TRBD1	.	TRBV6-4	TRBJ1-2	TGTGCCAGCGACAGGGGGAACAACTATGGCTACACCTTC	CASDRGNNYGYTF
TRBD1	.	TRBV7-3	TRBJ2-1	TGTGCCAGCACCCTAGGGGGCGGCCTAGGCAATGAGCAGTTCTTC	CASTLGGGLGNEQFF
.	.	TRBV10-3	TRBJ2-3	TGTGCCATCAGTCGACGTACTCAATCCGGCACAGATACGCAGTATTTT	CAISRRTQSGTDTQYF
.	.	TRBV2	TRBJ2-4	TGTGCCAGCCTCAGGGGGGGCGGGTCAGCCAAAAACATTCAGTACTTC	CASLRGGGSAKNIQYF
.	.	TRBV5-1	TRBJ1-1	TGCGCCAGCAGGGACCCGGATGCCACTGAAGCTTTCTTT	CASRDPDATEAFF
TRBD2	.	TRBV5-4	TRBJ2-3	TGTGCCAGCAGCCCAGGACTAGCGGGAGGGACAGATACGCAGTATTTT	CASSPGLAGGTDTQYF
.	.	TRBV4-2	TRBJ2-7	TGTGCCAGCAGCCAAGATCTCCCAGCGGCCGCCTACGAGCAGTACTTC	CASSQDLPAAAYEQYF
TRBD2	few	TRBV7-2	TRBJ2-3	TGTGCCAGCAGCTTCTCATACCTTAGCGGGAGGGCCTCGGGAGATACGCAGTATTTT	CASSFSYLSGRASGDTQYF
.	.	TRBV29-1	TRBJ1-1	TGCAGCTCCGAGGGGGGGCGGCCCGGTGAAGCTTTCTTT	CSSEGGRPGEAFF
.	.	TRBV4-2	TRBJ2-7	TGTGCCAGCAGCCAAGATTGGGGGTCTCGGAGGGAGCAGTACTTC	CASSQDWGSRREQYF
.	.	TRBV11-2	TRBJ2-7	TGTGCCAGCAGCTTAGCGGCTATCGAGCAGTACTTC	CASSLAAIEQYF
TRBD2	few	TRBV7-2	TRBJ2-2	TGTGCCAGCAGCTTAGCCCCTAGCGGGACCGGGGAGCTGTTTTTT	CASSLAPSGTGELFF
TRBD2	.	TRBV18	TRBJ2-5	TGTGCCAGCTCACCACCGCAGGGAGGGAGCCAAGAGACCCAGTACTTC	CASSPPQGGSQETQYF
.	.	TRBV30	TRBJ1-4	TGTGCCTGGAGCTCGGGGGCCTCCCTCCGACTGTTTTTT	CAWSSGASLRLFF